This TCR beta chain was recorded in a study of identical twins (dated by TCRdb to the mid-2010s). With respect to the entire study: TCR alpha and beta repertoires from monozygotic twins, unrelated adults of various ages and cord blood were deep-sequenced to test whether fetal clonotypes persist. Replicate twin experiments were performed at different times using different library preparation protocols to rule out contamination. Study-wide findings and limitations: In monozygotic twins, out-of-frame TCR alpha sharing was systematically underestimated by recombination models, although the models agreed with sharing between unrelated individuals. Conclusions relied on cross-sectional statistical analysis, since the same donors could not be followed over many years. Invariant T cells such as MAIT and iNKT could partly confound zero-insertion analyses, though diverse VJ usage argued against this for most clonotypes. Abundant cord blood beta clonotypes carried fewer insertions; young adult naive repertoires showed a weaker similar trend, while memory repertoires showed none. Compared with coincidental sharing between unrelated individuals, out-of-frame TCR alpha sequences shared between twins had an excess of sequences with low generation probability. In beta out-of-frame sequences, excess twin sharing was weaker, because having fewer shared sequences lowered the signal-to-noise ratio.

Only healthy Caucasian donors were included. Three pairs of female monozygotic twins, all aged roughly 18 to 29 years, were included in the twin cohort. CD4+ and CD8+ T cell populations were isolated with positive isolation kits from Invitrogen. According to the germline V gene, CDR1 reads SGDLS and CDR2 reads YYNGEE. The CDR3 contains 14 residues, cysteine and phenylalanine counted. Kept here is only the CDR3 DNA, which spans 42 bases and is read in frame from base 1. Library generation was performed with 5' RACE. The run used an Illumina HiSeq 2000. Template switching introduced a universal primer binding site; the final cDNA contained a unique molecular identifier, enabling accurate counting of TCR cDNA molecules. Specific primers in the conserved constant-segment region were used to synthesize first-strand cDNA for TCR alpha and beta chains. To control for contamination, every cDNA library was double barcoded, receiving both a SMART-Mk sample barcode and Illumina barcodes. TruSeq adapter sequences and Illumina sample barcodes were added in two successive PCR steps. The TCR alpha and beta cDNA libraries were sequenced on the Illumina HiSeq platform using custom primers. The paper's processing steps were these. Unique molecular identifiers were extracted from raw reads with MiGEC, and CDR3 positions were determined with MiXCR. Recombination models were inferred per individual with the repgenHMM and IGoR tools using an EM algorithm. Shared clonotypes were analyzed with the tcR package in R, and sharing was normalized by the product of cloneset sizes. To study raw recombination free of thymic and clonal selection effects, out-of-frame nonproductive sequences were analyzed. Clones were called with MiXCR by TCRdb after fastp trimmed the public reads at Q25, and only in-frame beta chains were retained. Identical CDR3 protein sequences are pooled into one entry, listed with their most common genes and DNA. What appears here as the V and J calls and clone size reflects TCRdb's work, not the paper's. This sample lists roughly 350,000 distinct CDR3 sequences; 9% to 15% were detected once. The biggest ten clones account for just over 7% of the sample.

Worth noting for this clonotype: No antigen is known for it. One end of the junction is discordant with germline, which a read error may explain.

These same data were also listed under a study on yellow fever vaccine responses in identical twins. Taken from the second paper: According to the authors, in identical twins the way T cells responded to vaccination appeared partly convergent and partly personalized. In identical twins, the study followed T cell clones that responded to the vaccine with precision.

The chain is made from TRBV9 and TRBJ2-1; the D gene is perhaps TRBD2, on 5 matching bases. The sample taken for sequencing was CD8+ T cells sorted from blood. This receptor was obtained from a woman aged 18-29 years in good health. The CDR3 reads CASSAGGSYDEQFF. The bases are TGTGCCAGCAGCGCCGGAGGTTCCTACGATGAGCAGTTCTTC. The CDR3 plus the reference TRBV9 and TRBJ2-1 genes for the other parts give the full variable domain: DSGVTQTPKHLITATGQRVTLRCSPRSGDLSVYWYQQSLDQGLQFLIQYYNGEERAKGNILERFSAQQFPDLHSELNLSSLELGDSALYFCASSAGGSYDEQFFGPGTRLTVL.